The next 29 T cell receptor beta chains were all read from a single sample in a study of PD-1 blockade in classical Hodgkin lymphoma. Time point here: cycle 4 day 1 (C4D1), after less than seven weeks of nivolumab. Each patient relapsed following autologous stem cell transplantation, and prior brentuximab vedotin exposure differed. Libraries were prepared by immunoSEQ multiplex PCR; TCRdb keeps only in-frame clonotypes and omits some of them. The table records 57,000 or so clones, about 85% of them present only once. Material: peripheral blood mononuclear cells (PBMCs), obtained before the fourth cycle of nivolumab. These receptors all come from a human donor with classical Hodgkin lymphoma.

J is TRBJ2-7 and V is TRBV5-1; D is possibly TRBD1 (6 bases). Germline V gene data show CDR1 as SGHRS and CDR2 as YFSETQ. There are 14 residues in the CDR3. The germline V and J ends were trimmed by 4 bases and 2 bases, with 13 bases remaining between them. CDR3 sequence reads: CASSGKDSAYEQYF. The CDR3 DNA is TGCGCCAGCAGCGGGAAGGACAGCGCCTACGAGCAGTACTTC.

The rearrangement links TRBV5-1 to TRBJ1-1; TRBD1 is a possible D gene (6 bases). Per the germline V gene, CDR1 is SGHRS and CDR2 is YFSETQ. The CDR3 totals 14 residues. Trimming cost V 4 bases and J 3 bases, with 13 bases left between them. The CDR3 DNA sequence: TGCGCCAGCAGCCGTATTCCAGGGGACACTGAAGCTTTCTTT. This gives the protein CASSRIPGDTEAFF.

This rearrangement joins TRBV18 to TRBJ2-6, with TRBD1 as a possible D gene (6 bases). Germline V CDR1 and CDR2: KGHSH, LQKENI. V lost 2 bases and J 0 bases, leaving 11 bases between the germline ends. The CDR3 is 17 amino acids. The CDR3 DNA reads as TGTGCCAGCTCACCAGGACAGATTGCCTCTGGGGCCAACGTCCTGACTTTC. It translates to CASSPGQIASGANVLTF.

The chain uses TRBV7-8 and TRBJ2-1, with TRBD2 matching over 10 bases. Germline CDR1 SGHVS, CDR2 FQNEAQ. The CDR3 consists of 18 residues. The ends lost 0 bases at V and 4 bases at J; junction bases unmatched: 9. CDR3 DNA sequence: TGTGCCAGCAGCTTAGCGTTCACTAGCGGGGCCCAATACAATGAGCAGTTCTTC. It encodes CASSLAFTSGAQYNEQFF.

The rearrangement uses TRBV5-1 and TRBJ2-6; possibly TRBD1 for D (6 bases). The CDR3 loop spans 15 amino acids. Germline V gene data show CDR1 as SGHRS and CDR2 as YFSETQ. V lost 2 bases and J 4 bases, leaving 10 bases between the germline ends. The CDR3 sequence: CASSFGQQGANVLTF. CDR3 nucleotides: TGCGCCAGCAGCTTCGGACAGCAAGGGGCCAACGTCCTGACTTTC.

The chain links TRBV11-2 to TRBJ1-1; D unclear. CDR1 SGHAT and CDR2 FQNNGV come from the germline V gene. Trimming removed 5 bases at V and 6 bases at J, with 19 bases between. There are 15 residues in the CDR3. The CDR3 DNA reads TGTGCCAGCAGCGACCCAACAAGGGCCCCAGCTGAAGCTTTCTTT. Protein product: CASSDPTRAPAEAFF.

V and J are TRBV10-3 and TRBJ2-1; TRBD1 matches at 9 bases. CDR3 length: 16 residues. Germline CDR1 reads ENHRY; CDR2 reads SYGVKD. V trimming: 6 bases; J trimming: 5 bases; junction bases outside the gene matches: 11. This CDR3 reads CAIREKSGQGHNEQFF. CDR3 DNA sequence: TGTGCCATCAGGGAAAAATCGGGACAGGGACACAATGAGCAGTTCTTC.

The CDR3 nucleotides are TGTGCCATCAGTGAGGAAGGTAGAGGGACTGAAGCTTTCTTT. This sequence encodes CAISEEGRGTEAFF. The rearrangement links TRBV10-3 to TRBJ1-1; D is unresolved. The CDR3 spans 14 residues. Germline V CDR1 and CDR2: ENHRY, SYGVKD. V shed 2 bases and J shed 5 bases, with 12 bases lying between them.

V is TRBV5-1 and J is TRBJ1-1; D ambiguous. Germline-derived CDR1 and CDR2 are SGHRS and YFSETQ. The V end was cut by 3 bases, the J end by 4 bases, with 10 bases between. CDR3 size: 13 residues. CDR3 DNA: TGCGCCAGCAGCTCCGCGTGGGGCACTGAAGCTTTCTTT. Amino acids: CASSSAWGTEAFF.

The V and J genes are TRBV6-5 and TRBJ2-6; D remains unclear. The V gene's germline CDR1 is MNHEY and CDR2 SVGAGI. The V gene lost 2 bases and the J gene lost 1 base, with 9 bases spanning the gap. The CDR3 contains 16 residues. The CDR3 is CASSYPTPSGANVLTF. The CDR3 DNA sequence: TGTGCCAGCAGTTACCCGACACCTTCTGGGGCCAACGTCCTGACTTTC.

The CDR3 coding sequence is TGTGCCAGCACCGAGGCCGGGCAGGGACGACACACTGAAGCTTTCTTT. This encodes CASTEAGQGRHTEAFF. The rearrangement joins TRBV7-9 to TRBJ1-1, with D maybe TRBD1 (5 bases). This CDR3 is 16 amino acids long. Trimming removed 7 bases at V and 3 bases at J, with 21 bases between. Germline CDR1 reads SEHNR; CDR2 reads FQNEAQ (reference sequence).

The rearrangement uses TRBV6-6 and TRBJ1-4, with TRBD1 matching over 8 bases. Per germline, CDR1 MNHNY and CDR2 SVGAGI (reference sequence). CDR3 length equals 14 residues. V shed 8 bases and J 5 bases; nucleotides not matched to a gene: 7. CDR3 residues: CASGGGTGNEKLFF. CDR3 coding DNA: TGTGCCAGCGGGGGGGGGACAGGAAATGAAAAACTGTTTTTT.

This sequence joins TRBV7-9 and TRBJ2-1; D may be TRBD1 (6 bases). The germline V gene has CDR1 SEHNR and CDR2 FQNEAQ (reference sequence). V lost 5 bases and J 15 bases, leaving 17 bases between the germline ends. The CDR3 runs to 12 residues. In nucleotides, the CDR3 is TGTGCCAGCAGCCAGGACAGAGGGACGACGTTCTTC. This encodes CASSQDRGTTFF.

The rearrangement links TRBV7-8 to TRBJ1-1; the D is unclear. The germline V gene has CDR1 SGHVS and CDR2 FQNEAQ. V was trimmed by 2 bases and J by 5 bases, leaving 9 bases between them. The CDR3 consists of 13 residues. The CDR3 DNA reads as TGTGCCAGCAGCTTATGGGGAGAAACTGAAGCTTTCTTT. It translates to CASSLWGETEAFF.

The chain links TRBV30 to TRBJ2-6; D is unresolved. V was pared by 3 bases and J by 1 base, with 4 bases between. This CDR3 is built from 13 residues. The germline V gene encodes CDR1 GTSNPN and CDR2 SVGIG (reference sequence). CDR3 sequence reads: CAWRQSGANVLTF. For the CDR3, the DNA is TGTGCCTGGAGGCAATCTGGGGCCAACGTCCTGACTTTC.

V is TRBV7-9 and J is TRBJ1-6; 9 bases match TRBD1. The CDR3 loop spans 16 amino acids. V lost 5 bases to trimming and J lost 10 bases; unmatched junction nucleotides: 12. CDR1 and CDR2 from the germline V gene are SEHNR and FQNEAQ (reference sequence). DNA of the CDR3: TGTGCCAGCAGCACAAGAGGGACAGGGTCGGAATCACCCCTCCACTTT. Translated: CASSTRGTGSESPLHF.

The chain links TRBV27 to TRBJ1-5, with 9 bases matching TRBD1. V lost 6 bases and J lost 4; bases outside the gene matches: 7. The germline gives CDR1 MNHEY, CDR2 SMNVEV (reference sequence). The CDR3 is made up of 15 amino acids. The CDR3 bases are TGTGCCAGCAGACGCCGGGACAGGGAAAATCAGCCCCAGCATTTT. It specifies CASRRRDRENQPQHF.

J is TRBJ2-2 and V is TRBV5-1, with 7 nucleotides matching TRBD1. V gave up 4 bases and J gave up 0 bases; unmatched junction bases: 6. CDR1 is SGHRS, CDR2 YFSETQ, per germline. This CDR3 contains 16 residues. CDR3 sequence: CASSLTGTANTGELFF. CDR3 DNA: TGCGCCAGCAGCCTTACCGGGACAGCGAACACCGGGGAGCTGTTTTTT. Looking up the rest from reference TRBV5-1 and TRBJ2-2 gives the full variable domain: KAGVTQTPRYLIKTRGQQVTLSCSPISGHRSVSWYQQTPGQGLQFLFEYFSETQRNKGNFPGRFSGRQFSNSRSEMNVSTLELGDSALYLCASSLTGTANTGELFFGEGSRLTVL.

This chain links TRBV27 with TRBJ1-1; a possible D gene is TRBD1 (6 bases). CDR1 and CDR2 from the germline V gene are MNHEY and SMNVEV (reference sequence). The germline V and J ends were trimmed by 7 bases and 0 bases, with 9 bases remaining between them. The CDR3 length is 13 residues. The CDR3 region is CASMGHLNTEAFF. In nucleotides, the CDR3 is TGTGCCAGCATGGGACATTTGAACACTGAAGCTTTCTTT.

In nucleotides, the CDR3 is TGTGCCTGGGGGGGGGACTATGGCTACACCTTC. Translating it yields CAWGGDYGYTF. The chain has TRBV30 and TRBJ1-2; tentative D call: TRBD1 (5 bases). The CDR3 sequence is 11 residues long. CDR1 and CDR2 from the germline V gene are GTSNPN and SVGIG (reference sequence). Deletions cut 5 bases from V and 3 bases from J, with 7 bases between.

The genes are TRBV9 and TRBJ1-1; D not certain. The CDR3 runs to 13 residues. Trimming pared 0 bases from V and 3 bases from J, leaving 6 bases between. Germline V gives CDR1 SGDLS, CDR2 YYNGEE. CDR3 residues: CASSVATDTEAFF. The CDR3 nucleotides read TGTGCCAGCAGCGTAGCGACGGACACTGAAGCTTTCTTT.

The CDR3 sequence: CASSWQGPTYEQYF. DNA for the CDR3: TGCGCCAGCAGCTGGCAGGGCCCCACCTACGAGCAGTACTTC. The genes are TRBV5-1 and TRBJ2-7, with D possibly TRBD1 on 5 matching bases. This CDR3 is 14 amino acids long. CDR1 SGHRS and CDR2 YFSETQ come from the germline V gene. V was cut by 3 bases and J by 2 bases, with 12 bases left in between.

The gene calls are TRBV6-5 and TRBJ2-7, with TRBD2 matching over 13 bases. The CDR3 consists of 14 residues. Germline loops: CDR1 MNHEY, CDR2 SVGAGI. V lost 6 bases and J lost 4; bases outside the gene matches: 3. The CDR3 coding sequence is TGTGCCAGCAGCCGGACTAGCGGGGGATACGAGCAGTACTTC. Its protein is CASSRTSGGYEQYF.

V usage is TRBV6-5 and J usage is TRBJ2-1; D remains unclear. Germline V lookup: CDR1 MNHEY, CDR2 SVGAGI. CDR3 length equals 14 residues. V lost 8 bases and J lost 7, with 18 bases in between. The CDR3 nucleotides are TGTGCCAGCCGAATCGACTTCGGCGGAAATGAGCAGTTCTTC. It translates to CASRIDFGGNEQFF.

In its sample, this clone was seen once. The gene calls are TRBV7-9 and TRBJ1-2, with 7 bases aligning to TRBD1. V lost 4 bases to trimming and J lost 4 bases; unmatched junction nucleotides: 6. Germline lookup yields CDR1 SEHNR and CDR2 FQNEAQ (reference sequence). The CDR3 loop spans 14 amino acids. The CDR3 nucleotides read TGTGCCAGCAGCTCACAGGGGCCCACCTATGGCTACACCTTC. It specifies CASSSQGPTYGYTF.

The chain employs TRBV19 and TRBJ1-6, with unresolved D. Trimming took 3 bases from V and 6 from J, leaving 3 bases between them. This CDR3 comprises 12 residues. The germline CDR1 and CDR2 sequences are LNHDA and SQIVND (reference sequence). The chain's CDR3 is CASSIVNSPLHF. CDR3 nucleotides: TGTGCCAGTAGTATTGTTAATTCACCCCTCCACTTT.

This rearrangement joins TRBV30 to TRBJ1-6; TRBD1 is a possible D gene (6 bases). The length of the CDR3 is 15 residues. The germline V gene encodes CDR1 GTSNPN and CDR2 SVGIG (reference sequence). Trimming shortened V by 1 base and J by 7 bases, and 14 bases separated the two germline ends. The CDR3 region is CAWSALDRENSPLHF. DNA of the CDR3: TGTGCCTGGAGTGCATTGGACAGAGAGAATTCACCCCTCCACTTT.

This sequence joins TRBV5-5 and TRBJ2-2; no clear D. Trimming removed 4 bases at V and 4 bases at J, with 11 bases between. Germline values: CDR1 SGHKS, CDR2 YYEKEE (reference sequence). The CDR3 runs 14 residues. CDR3 sequence reads: CASSPLQATGELFF. The CDR3 DNA sequence: TGTGCCAGCAGCCCTCTTCAGGCCACCGGGGAGCTGTTTTTT.

The chain uses TRBV7-9 and TRBJ1-5; 9 bases map to TRBD1. Germline trimming cut 5 bases from V and 2 bases from J; bases unmatched to any gene: 10. The CDR3 loop spans 17 amino acids. Germline V CDR1 and CDR2: SEHNR, FQNEAQ (reference sequence). The CDR3 spells CASSLQGAGDGNQPQHF. For the CDR3, the DNA is TGTGCCAGCAGCCTACAGGGGGCCGGGGACGGCAATCAGCCCCAGCATTTT.